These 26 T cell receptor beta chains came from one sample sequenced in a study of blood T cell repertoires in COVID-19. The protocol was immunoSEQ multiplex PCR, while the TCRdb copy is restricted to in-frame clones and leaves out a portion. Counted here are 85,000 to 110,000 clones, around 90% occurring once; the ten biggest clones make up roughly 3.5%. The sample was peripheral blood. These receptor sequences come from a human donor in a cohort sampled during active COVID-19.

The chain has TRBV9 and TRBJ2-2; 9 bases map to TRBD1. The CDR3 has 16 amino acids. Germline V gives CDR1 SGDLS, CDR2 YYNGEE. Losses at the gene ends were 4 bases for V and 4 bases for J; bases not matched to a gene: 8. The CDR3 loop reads CASSPPGTGTTGELFF. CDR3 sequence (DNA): TGTGCCAGCAGCCCACCCGGGACAGGGACCACCGGGGAGCTGTTTTTT.

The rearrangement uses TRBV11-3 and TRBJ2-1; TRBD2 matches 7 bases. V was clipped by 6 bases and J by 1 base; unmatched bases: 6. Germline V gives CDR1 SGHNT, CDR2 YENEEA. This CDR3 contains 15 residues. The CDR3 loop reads CASSPRGDSYNEQFF. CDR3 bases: TGTGCCAGCAGTCCACGGGGGGATTCCTACAATGAGCAGTTCTTC.

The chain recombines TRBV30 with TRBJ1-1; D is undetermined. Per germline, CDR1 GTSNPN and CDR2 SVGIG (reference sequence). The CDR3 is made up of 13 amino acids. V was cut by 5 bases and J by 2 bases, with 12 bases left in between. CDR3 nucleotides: TGTGCCTGGGCCTCGGGGAAAAACACTGAAGCTTTCTTT. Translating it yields CAWASGKNTEAFF.

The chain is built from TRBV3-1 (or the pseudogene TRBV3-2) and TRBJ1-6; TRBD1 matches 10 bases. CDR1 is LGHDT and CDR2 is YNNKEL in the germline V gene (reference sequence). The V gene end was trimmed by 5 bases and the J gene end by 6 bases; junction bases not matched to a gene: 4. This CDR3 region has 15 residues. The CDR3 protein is CASSTRDRGNSPLHF. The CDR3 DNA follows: TGTGCCAGCAGCACCCGGGACAGGGGTAATTCACCCCTCCACTTT.

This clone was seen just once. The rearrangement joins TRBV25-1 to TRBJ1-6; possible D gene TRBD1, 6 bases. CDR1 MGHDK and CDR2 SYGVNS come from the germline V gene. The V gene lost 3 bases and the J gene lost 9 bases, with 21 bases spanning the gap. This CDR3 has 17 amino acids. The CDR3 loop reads CASSDPLTGPSSSPLHF. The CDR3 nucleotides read TGTGCCAGCAGTGACCCATTGACAGGTCCCTCGAGTTCACCCCTCCACTTT.

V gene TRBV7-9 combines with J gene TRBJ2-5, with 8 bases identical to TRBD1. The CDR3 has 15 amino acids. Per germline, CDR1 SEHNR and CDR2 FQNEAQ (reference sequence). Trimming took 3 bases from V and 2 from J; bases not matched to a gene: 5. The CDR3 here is CASSFSGTGQETQYF. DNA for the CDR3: TGTGCCAGCAGCTTTTCCGGGACAGGACAAGAGACCCAGTACTTC.

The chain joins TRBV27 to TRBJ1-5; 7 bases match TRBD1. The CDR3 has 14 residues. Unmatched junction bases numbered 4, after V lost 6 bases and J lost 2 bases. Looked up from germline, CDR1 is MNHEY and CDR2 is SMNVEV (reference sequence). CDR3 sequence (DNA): TGTGCCAGCAGAGGAGGACAGGGCAATCAGCCCCAGCATTTT. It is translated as CASRGGQGNQPQHF.

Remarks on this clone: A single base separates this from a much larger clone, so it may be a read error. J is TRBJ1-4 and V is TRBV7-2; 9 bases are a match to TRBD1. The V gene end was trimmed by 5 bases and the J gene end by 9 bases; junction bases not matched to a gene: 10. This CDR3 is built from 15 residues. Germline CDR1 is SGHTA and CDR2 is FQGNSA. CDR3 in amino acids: CASSLTGTGFKKLFF. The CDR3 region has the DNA TGTGCCAGCAGCCTGACCGGGACAGGGTTTAAAAAACTGTTTTTT. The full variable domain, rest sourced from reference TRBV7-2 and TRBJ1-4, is GAGVSQSPSNKVTEKGKDVELRCDPISGHTALYWYRQSLGQGLEFLIYFQGNSAPDKSGLPSDRFSAERTGGSVSTLTIQRTQQEDSAVYLCASSLTGTGFKKLFFGSGTQLSVL.

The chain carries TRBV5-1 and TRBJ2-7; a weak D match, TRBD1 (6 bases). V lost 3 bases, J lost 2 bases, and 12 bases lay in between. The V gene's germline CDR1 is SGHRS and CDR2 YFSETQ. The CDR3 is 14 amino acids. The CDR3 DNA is TGCGCCAGCAGCTCCAGACAGGTAGCCTACGAGCAGTACTTC. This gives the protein CASSSRQVAYEQYF. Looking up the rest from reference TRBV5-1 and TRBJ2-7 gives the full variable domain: KAGVTQTPRYLIKTRGQQVTLSCSPISGHRSVSWYQQTPGQGLQFLFEYFSETQRNKGNFPGRFSGRQFSNSRSEMNVSTLELGDSALYLCASSSRQVAYEQYFGPGTRLTVT.

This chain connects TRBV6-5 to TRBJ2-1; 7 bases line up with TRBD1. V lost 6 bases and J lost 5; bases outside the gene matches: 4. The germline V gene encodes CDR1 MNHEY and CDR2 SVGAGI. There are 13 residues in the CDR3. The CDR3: CASRRDSNNEQFF. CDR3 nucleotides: TGTGCCAGCAGACGGGACAGCAACAATGAGCAGTTCTTC.

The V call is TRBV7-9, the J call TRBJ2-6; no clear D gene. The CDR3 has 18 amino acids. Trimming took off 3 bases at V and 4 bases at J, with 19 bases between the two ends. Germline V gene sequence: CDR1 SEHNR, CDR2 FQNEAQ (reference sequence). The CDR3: CASSFRRSSGVGANVLTF. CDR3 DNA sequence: TGTGCCAGCAGCTTCCGACGGTCCTCTGGAGTCGGGGCCAACGTCCTGACTTTC.

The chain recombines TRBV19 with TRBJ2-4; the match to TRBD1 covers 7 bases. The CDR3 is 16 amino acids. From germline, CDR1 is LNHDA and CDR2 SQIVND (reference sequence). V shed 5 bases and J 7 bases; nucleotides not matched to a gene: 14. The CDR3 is CASSFRTGPRKNIQYF. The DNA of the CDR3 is TGTGCCAGTAGTTTTCGGACAGGCCCGCGGAAGAACATTCAGTACTTC.

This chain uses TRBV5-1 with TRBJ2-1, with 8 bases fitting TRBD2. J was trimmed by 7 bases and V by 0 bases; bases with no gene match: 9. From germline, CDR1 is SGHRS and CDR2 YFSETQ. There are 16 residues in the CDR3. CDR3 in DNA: TGCGCCAGCAGCTTGGCGGGGGGGCCGGGAGGGAATGAGCAGTTCTTC. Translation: CASSLAGGPGGNEQFF.

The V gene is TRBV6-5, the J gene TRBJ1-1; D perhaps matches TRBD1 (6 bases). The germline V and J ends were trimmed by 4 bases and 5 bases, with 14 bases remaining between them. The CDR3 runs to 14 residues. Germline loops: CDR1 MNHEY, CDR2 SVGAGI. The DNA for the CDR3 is TGTGCCAGCAGTTTACAGGGCGCCGGGACTGAAGCTTTCTTT. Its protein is CASSLQGAGTEAFF.

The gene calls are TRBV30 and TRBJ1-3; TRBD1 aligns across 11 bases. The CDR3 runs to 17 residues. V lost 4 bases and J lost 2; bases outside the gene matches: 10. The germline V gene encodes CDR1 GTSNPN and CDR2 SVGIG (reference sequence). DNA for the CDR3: TGTGCCTGGACCCCAGGGACAGGGGGATGGGCTGGAAACACCATATATTTT. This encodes CAWTPGTGGWAGNTIYF.

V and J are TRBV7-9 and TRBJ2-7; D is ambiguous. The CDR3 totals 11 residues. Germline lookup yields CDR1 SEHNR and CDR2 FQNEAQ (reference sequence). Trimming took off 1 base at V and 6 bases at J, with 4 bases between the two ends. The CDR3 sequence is CASSLGLEQYF. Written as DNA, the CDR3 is TGTGCCAGCAGCTTAGGTCTCGAGCAGTACTTC. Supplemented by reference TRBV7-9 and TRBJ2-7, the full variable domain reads DTGVSQNPRHKITKRGQNVTFRCDPISEHNRLYWYRQTLGQGPEFLTYFQNEAQLEKSRLLSDRFSAERPKGSFSTLEIQRTEQGDSAMYLCASSLGLEQYFGPGTRLTVT.

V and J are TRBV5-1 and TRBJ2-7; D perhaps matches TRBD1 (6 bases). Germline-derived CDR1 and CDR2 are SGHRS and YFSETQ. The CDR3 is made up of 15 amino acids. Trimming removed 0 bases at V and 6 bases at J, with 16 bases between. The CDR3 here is CASSLVAGERREQYF. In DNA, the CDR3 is TGCGCCAGCAGCTTGGTTGCAGGGGAGAGACGCGAGCAGTACTTC. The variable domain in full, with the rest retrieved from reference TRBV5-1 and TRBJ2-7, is KAGVTQTPRYLIKTRGQQVTLSCSPISGHRSVSWYQQTPGQGLQFLFEYFSETQRNKGNFPGRFSGRQFSNSRSEMNVSTLELGDSALYLCASSLVAGERREQYFGPGTRLTVT.

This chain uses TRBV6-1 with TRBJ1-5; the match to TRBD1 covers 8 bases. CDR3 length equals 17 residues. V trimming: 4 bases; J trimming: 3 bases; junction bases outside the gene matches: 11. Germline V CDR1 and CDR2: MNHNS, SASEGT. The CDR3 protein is CASSAPDGTGYNQPQHF. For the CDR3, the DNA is TGTGCCAGCAGTGCACCAGACGGGACAGGTTACAATCAGCCCCAGCATTTT.

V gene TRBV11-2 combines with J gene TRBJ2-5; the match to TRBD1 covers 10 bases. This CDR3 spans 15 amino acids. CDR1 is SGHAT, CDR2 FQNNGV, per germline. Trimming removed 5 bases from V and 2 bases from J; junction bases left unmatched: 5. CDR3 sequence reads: CASSPGTGAQETQYF. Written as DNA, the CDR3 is TGTGCCAGCAGCCCCGGGACAGGGGCGCAAGAGACCCAGTACTTC.

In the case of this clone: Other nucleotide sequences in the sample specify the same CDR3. The CDR3 reads CASSPTGGDNQPQHF. CDR3 coding DNA: TGTGCCAGCAGCCCTACAGGGGGGGACAATCAGCCCCAGCATTTT. The rearrangement uses TRBV7-2 and TRBJ1-5; 8 positions agree with TRBD1. Unmatched junction bases numbered 6, after V lost 5 bases and J lost 3 bases. The CDR3 is 15 residues long. Germline CDR1 SGHTA, CDR2 FQGNSA. The complete variable domain, with remaining parts taken from reference TRBV7-2 and TRBJ1-5, reads GAGVSQSPSNKVTEKGKDVELRCDPISGHTALYWYRQSLGQGLEFLIYFQGNSAPDKSGLPSDRFSAERTGGSVSTLTIQRTQQEDSAVYLCASSPTGGDNQPQHFGDGTRLSIL.

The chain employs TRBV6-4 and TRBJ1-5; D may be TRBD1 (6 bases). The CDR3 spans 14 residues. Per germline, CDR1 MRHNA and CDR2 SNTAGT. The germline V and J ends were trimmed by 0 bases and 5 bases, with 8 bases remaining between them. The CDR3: CASSDSGGHQPQHF. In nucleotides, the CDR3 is TGTGCCAGCAGTGACTCGGGGGGGCATCAGCCCCAGCATTTT.

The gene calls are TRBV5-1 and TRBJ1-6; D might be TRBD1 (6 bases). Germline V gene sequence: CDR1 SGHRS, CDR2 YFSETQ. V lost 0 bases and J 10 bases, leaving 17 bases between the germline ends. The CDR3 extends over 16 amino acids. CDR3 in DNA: TGCGCCAGCAGCTTGGGACAGGCGGCTATGAGGTCACCCCTCCACTTT. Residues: CASSLGQAAMRSPLHF. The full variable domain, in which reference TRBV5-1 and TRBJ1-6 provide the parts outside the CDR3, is KAGVTQTPRYLIKTRGQQVTLSCSPISGHRSVSWYQQTPGQGLQFLFEYFSETQRNKGNFPGRFSGRQFSNSRSEMNVSTLELGDSALYLCASSLGQAAMRSPLHFGNGTRLTVT.

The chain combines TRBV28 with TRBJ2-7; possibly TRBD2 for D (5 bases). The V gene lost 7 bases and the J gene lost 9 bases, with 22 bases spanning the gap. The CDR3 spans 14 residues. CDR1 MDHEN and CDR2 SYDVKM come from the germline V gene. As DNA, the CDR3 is TGTGCCAGCAAGTCGGGGAGAGGGCGACGGGGGCAGTACTTC. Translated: CASKSGRGRRGQYF.

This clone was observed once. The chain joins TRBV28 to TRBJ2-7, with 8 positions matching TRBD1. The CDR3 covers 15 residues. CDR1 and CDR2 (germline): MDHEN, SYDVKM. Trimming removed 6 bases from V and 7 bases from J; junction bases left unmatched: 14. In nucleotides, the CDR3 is TGTGCCAGCAGCTTCAGCCGGACAGGGTTGAGTGAGCAGTACTTC. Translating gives CASSFSRTGLSEQYF.

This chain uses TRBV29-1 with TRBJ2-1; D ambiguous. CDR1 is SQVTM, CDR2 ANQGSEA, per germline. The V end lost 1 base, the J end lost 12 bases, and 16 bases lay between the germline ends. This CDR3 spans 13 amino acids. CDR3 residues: CSVEGSSNDWQFF. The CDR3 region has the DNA TGCAGCGTTGAAGGATCATCCAATGACTGGCAGTTCTTC.

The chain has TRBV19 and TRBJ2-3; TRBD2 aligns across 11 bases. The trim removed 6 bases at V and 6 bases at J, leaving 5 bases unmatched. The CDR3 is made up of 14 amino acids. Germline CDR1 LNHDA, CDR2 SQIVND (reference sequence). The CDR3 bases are TGTGCCAGTAGCAGACTAGCGGGAATGGATACGCAGTATTTT. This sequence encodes CASSRLAGMDTQYF.